What follows are 14 T cell receptor delta chains derived from one specimen sequenced in a study of gamma delta lymphoproliferative disorders and STAT genes. TCRdb re-called the multiplex PCR reads using CATT. The data hold about 670 delta-chain clones, with 2.8% observed a single time. PBMCs from patients and controls supplied the genomic DNA for sequencing. What was sequenced was blood. The receptors stem from a human donor with gamma-delta T-cell large granular lymphocyte leukemia.

As for this clone: TCRdb's protein, taken from a much larger clone, differs from this DNA's translation at residues 7 and 8, likely owing to a read error; the protein displayed comes from the DNA. The V gene is TRDV2, the J gene TRDJ1; possible D gene TRDD3, 6 bases. CDR1 and CDR2 (germline): GEAIGNYY, EKD. Between the trimmed V and J ends, which lost 0 bases and 3 bases, there was a span of 22 bases. The CDR3 runs 18 residues. CDR3 sequence (DNA): TGTGCCTGTGACACCGTAGAGCGGGGGGAAAACGGGGCCGATAAACTCATCTTT. As protein: CACDTVERGENGADKLIF.

There are a few counts of this clone. This DNA's translation and the protein TCRdb lists, from a much larger clone, do not match at residue 11, likely due to a read error; the protein shown is translated from the DNA. This sample includes further DNA sequences coding for the same CDR3. CDR3 region: CACDSILGALWRSPNTDKLIF. CDR3 sequence (DNA): TGTGCCTGTGACTCAATACTGGGGGCCCTCTGGCGATCCCCGAACACTGATAAACTCATCTTT. V and J are TRDV2 and TRDJ1, with TRDD3 identical over 8 bases. This CDR3 comprises 21 residues. Germline CDR1 GEAIGNYY, CDR2 EKD.

This clone was recorded at least ten times. Given a far larger clone just one base away, this is likely a sequencing read error. Additional DNA sequences in this sample encode the identical CDR3. This chain joins TRDV2 and TRDJ1; 8 bases are shared with TRDD3. CDR3 length equals 21 residues. V lost 3 bases to trimming and J lost 0 bases; unmatched junction nucleotides: 23. Germline V CDR1 and CDR2: GEAIGNYY, EKD. In DNA form, the CDR3 reads TGTGCCTGTGACTCAATACTGGGGGCCCTCCGGCGATCCCCAAACACCGATAAACTCATCTTT. As protein: CACDSILGALRRSPNTDKLIF.

The table lists this clone with many counts. TCRdb's entry gives the protein of a much larger clone, which mismatches this DNA's translation at residue 16, likely from a read error; the protein reported here is translated from the DNA. The J gene is TRDJ1, the V gene TRDV2; 8 bases map to TRDD3. Germline V lookup: CDR1 GEAIGNYY, CDR2 EKD. This CDR3 has 18 residues. CDR3 DNA sequence: TGTGCCTGTGACACCGTAGGGCTGGGGGAAAACGGGGCCGATAAATTCATCTTT. Protein: CACDTVGLGENGADKFIF.

This clone is categorized as medium-sized (0.01 to 0.1%). TCRdb assigns this DNA the protein of a much larger clone, which departs from its translation at residue 10; this likely reflects a read error, and the protein shown comes from translating the DNA. The rearrangement joins TRDV2 to TRDJ1, with D maybe TRDD3 (6 bases). CDR1 and CDR2 from the germline V gene are GEAIGNYY and EKD. This CDR3 is built from 18 residues. Trimming cost V 0 bases and J 3 bases, with 22 bases left between them. The CDR3, as DNA: TGTGCCTGTGACACCGTAGGGCTGGGGAAAAACGGGGCCGATAAACTCATCTTT. Translating it yields CACDTVGLGKNGADKLIF.

As to this clone: For this DNA, TCRdb reports the protein of a much larger clone, which diverges at residue 7, most likely from a read error; the protein presented here is translated directly from the DNA. The chain combines TRDV2 with TRDJ1, with 7 bases identical to TRDD3. Germline V gene data show CDR1 as GEAIGNYY and CDR2 as EKD. J was trimmed by 4 bases and V by 0 bases; bases with no gene match: 13. The CDR3 totals 17 residues. Here the CDR3 reads CACDTLEDTRINDKLIF. The DNA for the CDR3 is TGTGCCTGTGACACCCTCGAGGATACGCGTATTAACGATAAACTCATCTTT.

The table lists this clone with a few counts. The protein TCRdb lists belongs to a much larger clone and differs from this DNA's translation at residue 9, which points to a read error; the protein shown is made from the DNA. The chain employs TRDV2 and TRDJ3; TRDD3 might be the D (6 bases). Trimming took 0 bases from V and 0 from J, leaving 17 bases between them. This CDR3 region has 20 residues. CDR1 is GEAIGNYY, CDR2 EKD, per germline. As DNA, the CDR3 is TGTGCCTGTGACACCTCCGGGGGAGACCCTCTCTCCTGGGACACCCGACAGATGTTTTTC. Amino acid sequence: CACDTSGGDPLSWDTRQMFF.

This clone was found a few times. TCRdb's entry gives the protein of a much larger clone, which mismatches this DNA's translation at residue 7, likely from a read error; the protein reported here is translated from the DNA. This sample also contains other DNA sequences that code for the same CDR3. The chain is built from TRDV2 and TRDJ1; 8 bases agree with TRDD3. The CDR3 length is 18 residues. Germline CDR1 reads GEAIGNYY; CDR2 reads EKD. Here the CDR3 reads CACDTVELGENGADKLIF. The DNA for the CDR3 is TGTGCCTGTGACACCGTAGAGCTGGGGGAAAACGGGGCCGATAAACTTATCTTT.

Comment on this clone: This likely stems from a read error, as it lies one base from a far larger clone. This CDR3 is also generated by other DNA sequences in the sample. The rearrangement links TRDV2 to TRDJ1; TRDD3 matches at 8 bases. CDR3 length equals 18 residues. CDR1 and CDR2 (germline): GEAIGNYY, EKD. Losses at the gene ends were 0 bases for V and 3 bases for J; bases not matched to a gene: 14. The DNA for the CDR3 is TGTGCCTGTGACACCGTAGGTCTGGGGGAAAACGGGGCCGATAAACTCATCTTT. This gives the protein CACDTVGLGENGADKLIF.

This clone turned up a few times. A much larger clone differs from this one at a single base, so this may be a read error. The rearrangement uses TRDV1 and TRDJ1; 7 nucleotides align to TRDD3. CDR1 TSWWSYY and CDR2 QGS come from the germline V gene. The V and J ends lost 2 bases and 8 bases, in that order; junction bases with no gene match: 38. This CDR3 has 24 amino acids. The CDR3 sequence: CALGEGPRLAKLGNAFPSVPKLIF. CDR3 nucleotide sequence: TGTGCTCTTGGGGAAGGCCCCCGTTTGGCAAAACTGGGGAATGCTTTTCCATCCGTACCCAAACTCATCTTT.

The sample holds many counts of this clone. TCRdb's listed protein matches a much larger clone and diverges from this DNA's translation at residue 3, likely through a read error; the protein shown comes from the DNA. The V and J genes are TRDV2 and TRDJ1, with 8 bases that match TRDD3. The CDR3 is made up of 18 amino acids. Germline CDR1 and CDR2: GEAIGNYY and EKD. The CDR3 DNA reads as TGTGCCGGTGACACCGTAGGGCTGGGGGAAAACGGGGCCGATAAACTCATCTTT. Translating it yields CAGDTVGLGENGADKLIF.

Concerning this clone: Given a far larger clone just one base away, this is likely a sequencing read error. Other DNA sequences within the sample encode an identical CDR3. This rearrangement joins TRDV2 to TRDJ3; possible D gene TRDD3, 6 bases. Looked up from germline, CDR1 is GEAIGNYY and CDR2 is EKD. CDR3 length equals 20 residues. The CDR3: CACDTSGGHPLSWDTRQMFF. The CDR3 DNA sequence: TGTGCCTGTGACACCTCCGGGGGACACCCTCTCTCCTGGGACACACGACAGATGTTTTTC.

This clone came up a few times. The translation of this DNA and the TCRdb protein of a much larger clone differ at residues 6 and 10, probably owing to a read error; the protein shown here is translated from the DNA. The rearrangement uses TRDV2 and TRDJ1; D perhaps matches TRDD3 (6 bases). The V and J ends lost 0 bases and 3 bases respectively, with 22 bases between them. This CDR3 region has 18 residues. The germline V gene encodes CDR1 GEAIGNYY and CDR2 EKD. The CDR3, as DNA: TGTGCCTGTGACACCATAGGGCTGGGGAAAAACGGGGCCGATAAACTCATCTTT. This translates into CACDTIGLGKNGADKLIF.

This clone was counted between two and nine times. The TCRdb record carries a much larger clone's protein, which differs from this DNA's translation at residue 6; a read error is the likely cause, and the protein listed here is the DNA translation. J is TRDJ3 and V is TRDV2, with D perhaps matching TRDD3 (6 bases). V dropped 0 bases and J dropped 0 bases, with 17 bases sitting between them. The CDR3 is 20 residues long. In germline, CDR1 is GEAIGNYY, CDR2 EKD. CDR3 amino acids: CACDTCGGHPLSWDTRQMFF. As DNA, the CDR3 is TGTGCCTGTGACACCTGCGGGGGACACCCTCTCTCCTGGGACACCCGACAGATGTTTTTC.